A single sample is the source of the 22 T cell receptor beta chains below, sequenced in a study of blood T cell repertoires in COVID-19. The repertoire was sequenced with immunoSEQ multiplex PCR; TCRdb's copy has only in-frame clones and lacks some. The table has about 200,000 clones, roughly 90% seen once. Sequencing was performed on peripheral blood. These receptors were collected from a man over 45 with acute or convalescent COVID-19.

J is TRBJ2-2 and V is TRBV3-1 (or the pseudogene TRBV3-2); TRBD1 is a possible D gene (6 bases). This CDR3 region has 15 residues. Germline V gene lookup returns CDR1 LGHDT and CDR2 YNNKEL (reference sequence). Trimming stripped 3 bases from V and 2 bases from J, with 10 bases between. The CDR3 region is CASSHEGDNTGELFF. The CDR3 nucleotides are TGTGCCAGCAGCCACGAGGGGGATAACACCGGGGAGCTGTTTTTT.

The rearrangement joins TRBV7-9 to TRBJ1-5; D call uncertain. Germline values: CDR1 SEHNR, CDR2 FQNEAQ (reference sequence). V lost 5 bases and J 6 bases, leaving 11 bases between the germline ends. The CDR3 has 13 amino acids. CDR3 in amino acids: CASSRDSSQPQHF. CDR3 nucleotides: TGTGCCAGCAGCAGGGATTCGAGTCAGCCCCAGCATTTT. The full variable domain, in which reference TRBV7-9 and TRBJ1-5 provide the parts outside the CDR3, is DTGVSQNPRHKITKRGQNVTFRCDPISEHNRLYWYRQTLGQGPEFLTYFQNEAQLEKSRLLSDRFSAERPKGSFSTLEIQRTEQGDSAMYLCASSRDSSQPQHFGDGTRLSIL.

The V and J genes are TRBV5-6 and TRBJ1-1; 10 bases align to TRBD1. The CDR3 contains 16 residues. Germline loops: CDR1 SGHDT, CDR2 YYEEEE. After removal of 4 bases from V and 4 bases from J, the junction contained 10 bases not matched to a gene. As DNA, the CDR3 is TGTGCCAGCAGCCACCGCTTGACAGGGGGCACCACTGAAGCTTTCTTT. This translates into CASSHRLTGGTTEAFF.

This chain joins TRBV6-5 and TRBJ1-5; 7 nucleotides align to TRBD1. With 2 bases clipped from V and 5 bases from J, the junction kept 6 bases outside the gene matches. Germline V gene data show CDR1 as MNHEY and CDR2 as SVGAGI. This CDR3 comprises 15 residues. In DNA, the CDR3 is TGTGCCAGCAGTTACGGAGGACAGGCTGATCAGCCCCAGCATTTT. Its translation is CASSYGGQADQPQHF.

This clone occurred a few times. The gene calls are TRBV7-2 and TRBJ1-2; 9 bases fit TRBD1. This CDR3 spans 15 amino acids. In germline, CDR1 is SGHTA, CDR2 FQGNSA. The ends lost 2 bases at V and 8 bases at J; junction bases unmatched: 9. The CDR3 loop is CASSLIGDRATGYTF. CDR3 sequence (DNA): TGTGCCAGCAGCTTAATTGGGGACAGGGCCACGGGCTACACCTTC.

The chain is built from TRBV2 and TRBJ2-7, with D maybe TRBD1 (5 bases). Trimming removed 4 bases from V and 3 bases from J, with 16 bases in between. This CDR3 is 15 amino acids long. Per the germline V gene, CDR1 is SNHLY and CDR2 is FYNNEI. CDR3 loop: CASSGSPGQVYEQYF. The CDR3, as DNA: TGTGCCAGCAGTGGATCCCCAGGGCAGGTCTACGAGCAGTACTTC.

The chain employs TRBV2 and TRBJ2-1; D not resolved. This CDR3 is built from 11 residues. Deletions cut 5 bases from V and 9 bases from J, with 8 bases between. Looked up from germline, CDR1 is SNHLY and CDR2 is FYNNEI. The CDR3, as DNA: TGTGCCAGCAGTACTCATCGTGAGCAGTTCTTC. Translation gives CASSTHREQFF.

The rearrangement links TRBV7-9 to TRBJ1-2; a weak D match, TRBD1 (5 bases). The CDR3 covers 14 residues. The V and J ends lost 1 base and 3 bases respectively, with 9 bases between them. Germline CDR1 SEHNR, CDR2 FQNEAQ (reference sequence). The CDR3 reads CASSLGGVHYGYTF. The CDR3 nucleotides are TGTGCCAGCAGCTTAGGGGGGGTGCACTATGGCTACACCTTC.

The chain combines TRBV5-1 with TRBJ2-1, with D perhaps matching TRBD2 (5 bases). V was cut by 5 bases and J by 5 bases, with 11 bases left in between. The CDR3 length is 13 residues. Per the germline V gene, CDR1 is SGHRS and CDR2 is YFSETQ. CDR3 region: CASRTGTNNEQFF. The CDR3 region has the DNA TGCGCCAGCAGAACGGGAACCAACAATGAGCAGTTCTTC.

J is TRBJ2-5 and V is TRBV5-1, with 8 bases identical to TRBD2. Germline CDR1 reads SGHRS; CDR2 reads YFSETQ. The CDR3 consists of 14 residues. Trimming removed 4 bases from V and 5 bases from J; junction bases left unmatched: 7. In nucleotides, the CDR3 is TGCGCCAGCAGCCCCTCCGGGGGGGAGGAGACCCAGTACTTC. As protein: CASSPSGGEETQYF.

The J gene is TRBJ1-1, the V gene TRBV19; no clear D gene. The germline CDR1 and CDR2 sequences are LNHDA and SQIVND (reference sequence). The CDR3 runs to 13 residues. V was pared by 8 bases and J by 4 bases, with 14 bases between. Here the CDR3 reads CASGVAEGTEAFF. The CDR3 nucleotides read TGTGCCAGTGGTGTAGCGGAGGGCACTGAAGCTTTCTTT.

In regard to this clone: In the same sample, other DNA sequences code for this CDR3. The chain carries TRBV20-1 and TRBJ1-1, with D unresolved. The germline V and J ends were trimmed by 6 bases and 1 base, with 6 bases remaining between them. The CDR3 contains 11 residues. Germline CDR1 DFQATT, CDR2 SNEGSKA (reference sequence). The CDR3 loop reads CSAPENTEAFF. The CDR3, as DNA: TGCAGTGCCCCAGAGAACACTGAAGCTTTCTTT.

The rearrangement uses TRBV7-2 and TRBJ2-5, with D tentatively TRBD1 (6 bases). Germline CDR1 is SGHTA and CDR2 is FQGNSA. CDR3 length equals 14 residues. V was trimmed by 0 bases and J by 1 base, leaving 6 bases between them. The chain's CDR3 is CASSLAGAQETQYF. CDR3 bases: TGTGCCAGCAGCTTAGCGGGGGCCCAAGAGACCCAGTACTTC.

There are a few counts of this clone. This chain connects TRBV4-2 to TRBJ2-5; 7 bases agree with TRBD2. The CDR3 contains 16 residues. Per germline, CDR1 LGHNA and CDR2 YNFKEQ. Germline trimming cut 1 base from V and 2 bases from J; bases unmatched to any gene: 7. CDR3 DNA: TGTGCCAGCAGCCAAGTTTGGGCGGGAGAGCAAGAGACCCAGTACTTC. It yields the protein CASSQVWAGEQETQYF.

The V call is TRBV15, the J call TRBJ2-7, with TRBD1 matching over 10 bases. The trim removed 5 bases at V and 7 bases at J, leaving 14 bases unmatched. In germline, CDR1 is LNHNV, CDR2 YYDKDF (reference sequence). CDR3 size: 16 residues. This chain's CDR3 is CATSSLRRQGAGEQYF. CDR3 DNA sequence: TGTGCCACCAGCTCCCTCCGCCGACAGGGGGCAGGGGAGCAGTACTTC.

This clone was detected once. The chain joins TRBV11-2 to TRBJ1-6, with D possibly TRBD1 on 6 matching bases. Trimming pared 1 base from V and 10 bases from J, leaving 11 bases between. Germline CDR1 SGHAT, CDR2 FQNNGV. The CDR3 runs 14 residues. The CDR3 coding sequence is TGTGCCAGCAGCTTAGTTCCAGGGGACTCACCCCTCCACTTT. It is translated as CASSLVPGDSPLHF.

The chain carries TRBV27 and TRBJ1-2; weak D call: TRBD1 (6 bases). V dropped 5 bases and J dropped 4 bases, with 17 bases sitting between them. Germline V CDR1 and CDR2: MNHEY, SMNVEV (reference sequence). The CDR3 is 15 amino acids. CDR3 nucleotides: TGTGCCAGCAGTGGGGTTACAGGGCAACTCTATGGCTACACCTTC. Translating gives CASSGVTGQLYGYTF.

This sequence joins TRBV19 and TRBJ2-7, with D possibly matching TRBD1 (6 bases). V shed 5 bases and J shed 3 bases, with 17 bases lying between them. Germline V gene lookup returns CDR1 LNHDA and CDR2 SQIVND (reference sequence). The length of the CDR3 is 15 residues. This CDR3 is CASSSEQGRGYEQYF. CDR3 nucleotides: TGTGCCAGTAGTTCCGAACAGGGAAGGGGCTACGAGCAGTACTTC.

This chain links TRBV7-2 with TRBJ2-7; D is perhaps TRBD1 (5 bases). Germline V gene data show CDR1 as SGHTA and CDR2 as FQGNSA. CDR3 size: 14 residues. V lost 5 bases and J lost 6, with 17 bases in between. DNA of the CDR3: TGTGCCAGCAGCCCCGCCTCAGGGTACAGCGAGCAGTACGTC. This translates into CASSPASGYSEQYV.

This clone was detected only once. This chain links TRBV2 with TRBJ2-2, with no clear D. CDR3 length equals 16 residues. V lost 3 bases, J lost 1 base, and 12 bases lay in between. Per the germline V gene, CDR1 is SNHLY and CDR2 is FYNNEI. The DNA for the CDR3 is TGTGCCAGCAGTGAGTCCAGGCCCGAGAACACCGGGGAGCTGTTTTTT. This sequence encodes CASSESRPENTGELFF.

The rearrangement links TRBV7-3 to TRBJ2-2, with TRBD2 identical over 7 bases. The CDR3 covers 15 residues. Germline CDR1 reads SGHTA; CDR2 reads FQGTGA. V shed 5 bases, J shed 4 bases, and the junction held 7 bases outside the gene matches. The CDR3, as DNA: TGTGCCAGCAGCAGAACTAGCGCGGGCACCGGGGAGCTGTTTTTT. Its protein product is CASSRTSAGTGELFF.

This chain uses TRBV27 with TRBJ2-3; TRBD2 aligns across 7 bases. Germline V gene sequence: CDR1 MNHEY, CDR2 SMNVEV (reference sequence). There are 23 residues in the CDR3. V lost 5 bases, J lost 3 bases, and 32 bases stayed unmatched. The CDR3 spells CASSRYEREVPVLVDPLTDTQYF. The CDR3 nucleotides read TGTGCCAGCAGTCGTTACGAGCGGGAAGTACCCGTTCTCGTAGATCCGCTAACAGATACGCAGTATTTT.